This T cell receptor beta chain was recorded in a study of T cell responses to AZD1222 COVID-19 vaccine. Between the trimmed V and J ends, which lost 5 bases and 5 bases, there was a span of 16 bases. The germline V gene encodes CDR1 SGHRS and CDR2 YFSETQ. This CDR3 is 14 amino acids long. Clones were read by immunoSEQ multiplex PCR, and TCRdb kept only the in-frame ones, dropping some. The data hold approximately 160,000 clones, with 90% to 95% observed a single time. Sequencing used peripheral blood, obtained 28 days after the second AZD1222 dose. The chain couples TRBV5-1 to TRBJ1-2, with a tentative D call TRBD1 (5 bases). The receptor was derived from an adult who received the AZD1222 COVID-19 vaccine. CDR3 residues: CASRLTFQGYGYTF. In nucleotides, the CDR3 is TGCGCCAGCAGACTCACCTTTCAGGGTTATGGCTACACCTTC.